The rows below give T cell receptor beta chains drawn from one sample of a study of blood T cells in healthy people across ages. Each CDR3 protein is one row after TCRdb ran MiXCR on the 5' RACE reads. Of some 940,000 distinct CDR3 sequences detected, just under 30% appear once; the ten largest clones hold roughly 10%. The same data also went into a second study, on T cells of mothers and their children.

The specimen was blood. The origin of the receptors is a woman aged 35 to 49 in good health. Each CDR3 is given with its conserved first and last residue. D genes are given only for firm matches. Clone size, where shown, is once, few, many, or a class for clones that have expanded.

size: once
V: TRBV29-1
J: TRBJ1-3
D: NA
CDR3: CSVQGSNAIYF
DNA: TGCAGCGTTCAGGGGTCAAACGCCATATATTTT

size: NA
V: TRBV28
J: TRBJ2-2
D: NA
CDR3: CASSFSSLGYTGELFF
DNA: TGTGCCAGCAGTTTTTCTAGTCTAGGTTACACCGGGGAGCTGTTTTTT

size: NA
V: TRBV14
J: TRBJ2-1
D: TRBD2
CDR3: CASSQGGLVGEQFF
DNA: TGTGCCAGCAGCCAAGGGGGACTAGTTGGTGAGCAGTTCTTC

size: many
V: TRBV9
J: TRBJ2-5
D: NA
CDR3: CASSVLDSQETQYF
DNA: TGTGCCAGCAGCGTATTGGACAGCCAAGAGACCCAGTACTTC

size: many
V: TRBV9
J: TRBJ2-5
D: NA
CDR3: CASSVAGGLVETQYF
DNA: TGTGCCAGCAGCGTAGCTGGGGGGCTGGTGGAGACCCAGTACTTC

size: many
V: TRBV7-2
J: TRBJ2-1
D: NA
CDR3: CASTSQGNEQFF
DNA: TGTGCCAGCACCTCCCAAGGGAATGAGCAGTTCTTC

size: many
V: TRBV10-3
J: TRBJ2-7
D: TRBD1
CDR3: CAISESRGRGHVNEQYF
DNA: TGTGCCATCAGTGAGTCGAGAGGCAGGGGGCATGTTAACGAGCAGTACTTC

size: many
V: TRBV10-3
J: TRBJ2-7
D: TRBD2
CDR3: CAIGEGLSSYEQYF
DNA: TGTGCCATCGGGGAGGGTCTGAGCTCCTACGAGCAGTACTTC

size: few
V: TRBV11-3
J: TRBJ2-6
D: NA
CDR3: CASSRRGGSSGANVLTF
DNA: TGTGCCAGCAGCCGCAGGGGGGGTAGCTCTGGGGCCAACGTCCTGACTTTC

size: NA
V: TRBV12-3/TRBV12-4
J: TRBJ1-4
D: TRBD1
CDR3: CASSLPPDRELFF
DNA: TGTGCCAGCAGTTTGCCCCCAGACAGGGAACTGTTTTTT

size: NA
V: TRBV7-2
J: TRBJ1-2
D: NA
CDR3: CASSLVGPNYGYTF
DNA: TGTGCCAGCAGCTTAGTCGGACCGAACTATGGCTACACCTTC

size: few
V: TRBV3-1
J: TRBJ1-5
D: NA
CDR3: CASSQGVGRPQHF
DNA: TGTGCCAGCAGCCAAGGGGTCGGGCGTCCCCAGCATTTT

size: few
V: TRBV25-1
J: TRBJ2-5
D: NA
CDR3: CASSEAGRETQYF
DNA: TGTGCCAGCAGTGAGGCTGGGCGAGAGACCCAGTACTTC

size: few
V: TRBV6-2/TRBV6-3
J: TRBJ1-2
D: NA
CDR3: CASSHRYGYTF
DNA: TGTGCCAGCAGTCACCGGTATGGCTACACCTTC

size: many
V: TRBV20-1
J: TRBJ2-3
D: TRBD2
CDR3: CSAPRLAGGADTQYF
DNA: TGCAGTGCCCCCAGACTAGCGGGGGGTGCAGATACGCAGTATTTT

size: NA
V: TRBV12-3/TRBV12-4
J: TRBJ2-1
D: NA
CDR3: CASSRSGLPEQFF
DNA: TGTGCCAGCAGTCGATCGGGGTTACCGGAGCAGTTCTTC

size: NA
V: TRBV12-3/TRBV12-4
J: TRBJ2-1
D: TRBD2
CDR3: CASSSSGTKYNEQFF
DNA: TGTGCCAGTAGTTCATCCGGGACTAAATACAATGAGCAGTTCTTC

size: NA
V: TRBV5-1
J: TRBJ1-4
D: NA
CDR3: CASSAGPNGGANEKLFF
DNA: TGCGCCAGCAGCGCCGGACCAAACGGCGGTGCTAATGAAAAACTGTTTTTT

size: NA
V: TRBV27
J: TRBJ1-5
D: NA
CDR3: CASSLGTPSVNQPQHF
DNA: TGTGCCAGCAGTTTAGGGACACCCTCGGTCAATCAGCCCCAGCATTTT

size: few
V: TRBV29-1
J: TRBJ2-3
D: TRBD1
CDR3: CSFRTGGLTDTQYF
DNA: TGCAGCTTTCGGACAGGGGGCTTGACAGATACGCAGTATTTT

size: many
V: TRBV2
J: TRBJ1-1
D: TRBD1
CDR3: CASRAGGAGNTEAFF
DNA: TGTGCCAGCAGGGCAGGGGGCGCGGGGAACACTGAAGCTTTCTTT

size: NA
V: TRBV28
J: TRBJ1-4
D: TRBD1
CDR3: CASSLPTTGVEKLFF
DNA: TGTGCCAGCAGTTTACCGACCACAGGGGTTGAAAAACTGTTTTTT

size: NA
V: TRBV20-1
J: TRBJ1-5
D: TRBD1
CDR3: CSARTGEVQPQHF
DNA: TGCAGTGCTAGGACAGGGGAGGTTCAGCCCCAGCATTTT

size: NA
V: TRBV7-2
J: TRBJ2-7
D: NA
CDR3: CASSSTGPVREQYF
DNA: TGTGCCAGCAGCTCCACAGGGCCAGTACGCGAGCAGTACTTC